This TCR beta chain was sequenced for a study of chemoradiotherapy in HPV16-positive cancers. The V and J ends lost 0 bases and 2 bases respectively, with 11 bases between them. This CDR3 spans 15 amino acids. Germline CDR1 SGHRS, CDR2 YFSETQ. Using immunoSEQ multiplex PCR, the repertoire was profiled, and TCRdb retains in-frame clones only, with some absent. Of about 15,000 clones detected, 89% appear once; the ten largest clones hold roughly 2.4%. Overall study results and limits: Only two HPV16-positive patients supplied the functional HPV-specificity definition.

About this clone: The antigen remains undetermined.

The origin of this receptor is a human donor with HPV-associated anogenital cancer. Source: blood, taken from a patient who underwent chemoradiotherapy. The rearrangement links TRBV5-1 to TRBJ1-1; no clear D gene. The CDR3 is CASSLEAATNTEAFF. CDR3 in DNA: TGCGCCAGCAGCTTGGAAGCAGCAACTAACACTGAAGCTTTCTTT.